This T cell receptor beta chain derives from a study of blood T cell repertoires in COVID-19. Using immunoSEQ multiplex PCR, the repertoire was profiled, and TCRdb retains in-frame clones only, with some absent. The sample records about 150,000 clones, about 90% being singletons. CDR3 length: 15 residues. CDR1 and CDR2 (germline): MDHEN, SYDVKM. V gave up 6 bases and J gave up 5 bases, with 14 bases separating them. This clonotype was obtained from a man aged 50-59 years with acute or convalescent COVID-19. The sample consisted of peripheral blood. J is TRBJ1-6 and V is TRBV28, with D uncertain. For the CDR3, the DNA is TGTGCCAGCAGCCAAAGTCATGGAGATAATTCACCCCTCCACTTT. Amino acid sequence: CASSQSHGDNSPLHF.